This T cell receptor beta chain originates from a study of T cells in Graves' hyperthyroidism and ophthalmopathy. Study results and caveats: Progression to ophthalmopathy was predicted a median of 6.5 months early. Most thyroid clonotypes with frequency above 0.001 were detected in blood. Classification by a 13 V-J model distinguished ophthalmopathy from stable hyperthyroidism.

Template material for amplifying TCR beta CDR3 regions consisted of RNA transcripts. The HTBI primer set was used in a first-round RT-PCR of the TCR CDR3. TCRdb fed the multiplex PCR reads into MiXCR, producing one record per CDR3 protein. The sample lists more than 500,000 distinct CDR3 sequences; more than 15% were seen once. This clonotype was seen a few times. The antigen is undetermined. The V gene lost 3 bases and the J gene lost 0 bases, with 14 bases spanning the gap. The CDR3 consists of 16 residues. Germline V lookup: CDR1 SGDLS, CDR2 YYNGEE. Material for sequencing was blood. The chain links TRBV9 to TRBJ2-3, with a tentative D call TRBD2 (5 bases). This receptor was obtained from a woman in her 30s with Graves' ophthalmopathy. As DNA, the CDR3 is TGTGCCAGCAGCGCATTCGGGGTTACTAGCACAGATACGCAGTATTTT. Protein product: CASSAFGVTSTDTQYF.